This record covers a single T cell receptor beta chain. These data originate in a study of blood T cell repertoires in COVID-19. Profiled with immunoSEQ multiplex PCR; TCRdb holds only in-frame clones, not every one. The sample lists approximately 340,000 clones, about 89% seen once, with around 0.86% in the top ten. This receptor was obtained from a middle-aged woman who had been exposed to COVID-19. Sample: PBMCs or T cells enriched from blood (not recorded which).

CDR3 coding DNA: TGTGCCAGCAGCTTAGACGGTAGCGCACAAGAGACCCAGTACTTC. Encoded protein: CASSLDGSAQETQYF. The J gene is TRBJ2-5, the V gene TRBV11-3, with D possibly matching TRBD2 (5 bases). Germline-derived CDR1 and CDR2 are SGHNT and YENEEA. This CDR3 has 15 residues. Trimming cost V 0 bases and J 2 bases, with 10 bases left between them.